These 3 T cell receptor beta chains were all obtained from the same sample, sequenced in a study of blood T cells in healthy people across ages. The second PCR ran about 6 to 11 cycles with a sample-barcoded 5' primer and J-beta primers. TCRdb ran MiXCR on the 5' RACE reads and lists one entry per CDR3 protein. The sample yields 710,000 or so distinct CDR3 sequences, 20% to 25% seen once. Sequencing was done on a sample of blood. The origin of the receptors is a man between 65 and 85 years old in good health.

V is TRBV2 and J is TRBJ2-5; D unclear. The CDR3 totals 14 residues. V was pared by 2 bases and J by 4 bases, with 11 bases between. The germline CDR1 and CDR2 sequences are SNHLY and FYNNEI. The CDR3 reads CASSESGYGETQYF. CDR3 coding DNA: TGTGCCAGCAGTGAATCCGGGTACGGAGAGACCCAGTACTTC. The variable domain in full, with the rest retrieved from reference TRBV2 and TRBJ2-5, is EPEVTQTPSHQVTQMGQEVILRCVPISNHLYFYWYRQILGQKVEFLVSFYNNEISEKSEIFDDQFSVERPDGSNFTLKIRSTKLEDSAMYFCASSESGYGETQYFGPGTRLLVL.

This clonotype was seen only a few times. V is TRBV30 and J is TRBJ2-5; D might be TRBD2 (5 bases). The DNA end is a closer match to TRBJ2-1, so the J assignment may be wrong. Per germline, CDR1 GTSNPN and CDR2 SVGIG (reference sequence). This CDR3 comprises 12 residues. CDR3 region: CAWDGGGREQFF. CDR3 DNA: TGTGCCTGGGACGGAGGCGGTCGGGAGCAGTTCTTC.

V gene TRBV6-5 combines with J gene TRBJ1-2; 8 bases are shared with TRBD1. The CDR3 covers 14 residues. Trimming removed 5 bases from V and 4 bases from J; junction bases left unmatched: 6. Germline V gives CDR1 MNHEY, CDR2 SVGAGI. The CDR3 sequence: CASSLTGVVYGYTF. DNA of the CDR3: TGTGCCAGCAGTCTGACAGGGGTGGTCTATGGCTACACCTTC.